One sample yielded the 16 T cell receptor beta chains listed below, sequenced in a study of cytomegalovirus exposure and HLA in healthy donors. PCR used 60 Vbeta primers and 13 Jbeta primers. This table comes from immunoSEQ multiplex PCR, and its TCRdb copy is limited to in-frame clones, with some not included. The table has 100,000 or so clones, approximately 70% seen once. The specimen sequenced was PBMCs. These receptors all come from a man younger than 40 in good health and CMV-seronegative.

V is TRBV2 and J is TRBJ1-1, with D perhaps matching TRBD1 (6 bases). The length of the CDR3 is 14 residues. V was clipped by 6 bases and J by 0 bases, with 11 bases between them. The germline gives CDR1 SNHLY, CDR2 FYNNEI. The CDR3 reads CASRPQGLNTEAFF. The CDR3 DNA reads TGTGCCAGCAGACCACAGGGCCTGAACACTGAAGCTTTCTTT.

The chain recombines TRBV30 with TRBJ1-2; 9 bases line up with TRBD1. This CDR3 has 12 amino acids. J gave up 8 bases and V 4 bases, and 5 bases lay outside the gene matches. Germline V gives CDR1 GTSNPN, CDR2 SVGIG (reference sequence). The CDR3: CAWNRGQSGYTF. The CDR3 DNA is TGTGCCTGGAACAGGGGGCAAAGCGGCTACACCTTC. Complete variable domain (other parts from reference TRBV30 and TRBJ1-2): SQTIHQWPATLVQPVGSPLSLECTVEGTSNPNLYWYRQAAGRGLQLLFYSVGIGQISSEVPQNLSASRPQDRQFILSSKKLLLSDSGFYLCAWNRGQSGYTFGSGTRLTVV.

The chain is built from TRBV10-3 and TRBJ2-1, with 7 bases fitting TRBD1. This CDR3 spans 13 amino acids. The junction had 11 bases not matched to a gene; V was cut back by 3 bases and J by 15 bases. The germline CDR1 and CDR2 sequences are ENHRY and SYGVKD. The CDR3, as DNA: TGTGCCATCAGTGAATCAGAATGGGACAGCCCGTTCTTC. This codes for CAISESEWDSPFF.

The J gene is TRBJ2-1, the V gene TRBV15; 10 bases fit TRBD2. CDR3 size: 20 residues. V was pared by 5 bases and J by 0 bases, with 16 bases of the junction left unmatched. Germline CDR1 LNHNV, CDR2 YYDKDF (reference sequence). For the CDR3, the DNA is TGTGCCACCAGCCCGCACCGAATAACTAGCGGGACGAGCTCCTACAATGAGCAGTTCTTC. This codes for CATSPHRITSGTSSYNEQFF. Based on the CDR3 plus reference TRBV15 and TRBJ2-1, the full variable domain is DAMVIQNPRYQVTQFGKPVTLSCSQTLNHNVMYWYQQKSSQAPKLLFHYYDKDFNNEADTPDNFQSRRPNTSFCFLDIRSPGLGDTAMYLCATSPHRITSGTSSYNEQFFGPGTRLTVL.

The gene calls are TRBV14 and TRBJ2-1; 10 bases map to TRBD2. Germline CDR1 and CDR2: SGHDN and FVKESK. V lost 1 base and J lost 14; bases outside the gene matches: 2. The CDR3 extends over 12 amino acids. CDR3 protein: CASSQASGREFF. In nucleotides, the CDR3 is TGTGCCAGCAGCCAAGCCAGCGGGAGGGAGTTCTTC.

This chain uses TRBV6-5 with TRBJ2-1, with 12 bases fitting TRBD2. In germline, CDR1 is MNHEY, CDR2 SVGAGI. After removal of 5 bases from V and 5 bases from J, the junction contained 1 base not matched to a gene. The CDR3 runs 14 residues. The CDR3 DNA reads as TGTGCCAGCAGTCGGACTAGCGGGAACAATGAGCAGTTCTTC. This sequence encodes CASSRTSGNNEQFF.

This clone appeared once. The chain joins TRBV6-5 to TRBJ2-7; the D gene is possibly TRBD2 (6 bases). The CDR3 extends over 14 amino acids. CDR1 is MNHEY, CDR2 SVGAGI, per germline. Trimming took 6 bases from V and 1 from J, leaving 13 bases between them. CDR3 nucleotides: TGTGCCAGCAGCCCCGGGACTCCATCCTACGAGCAGTACTTC. Translated, it gives CASSPGTPSYEQYF.

This clone turned up a few times. The germline gene is not matched at one end of the junction; a read error may be the cause. V is TRBV2 and J is TRBJ2-6, with D possibly matching TRBD1 (5 bases). The CDR3 is made up of 17 amino acids. Germline V gene data show CDR1 as SNHLY and CDR2 as FYNNEI. The DNA of the CDR3 is TGTGCCAGCAGTGAAATCTGGGATAGGTCTGGGGCCAACGGCCTGACTTTC. Protein sequence: CASSEIWDRSGANGLTF. Using reference TRBV2 and TRBJ2-6 for the parts outside the CDR3, the full variable domain is EPEVTQTPSHQVTQMGQEVILRCVPISNHLYFYWYRQILGQKVEFLVSFYNNEISEKSEIFDDQFSVERPDGSNFTLKIRSTKLEDSAMYFCASSEIWDRSGANGLTFGAGSRLTVL.

V usage is TRBV4-2 and J usage is TRBJ1-6; no clear D. The CDR3 contains 15 residues. Between the trimmed V and J ends, which lost 1 base and 5 bases, there was a span of 9 bases. Germline-derived CDR1 and CDR2 are LGHNA and YNFKEQ. CDR3 sequence reads: CASSQARGDNSPLHF. The DNA for the CDR3 is TGTGCCAGCAGCCAAGCGCGGGGTGATAATTCACCCCTCCACTTT.

V gene TRBV27 combines with J gene TRBJ1-6, with a weak D call TRBD1 (6 bases). Deletions cut 0 bases from V and 14 bases from J, with 20 bases between. This CDR3 is built from 16 residues. Germline V gene lookup returns CDR1 MNHEY and CDR2 SMNVEV (reference sequence). The CDR3: CASSLSSGAGLTTLHF. CDR3 DNA sequence: TGTGCCAGCAGTTTATCATCAGGGGCCGGGTTGACCACCCTCCACTTT.

V is TRBV6-1 and J is TRBJ1-5, with 7 bases fitting TRBD1. Germline V gene data show CDR1 as MNHNS and CDR2 as SASEGT. This CDR3 is built from 13 residues. V shed 4 bases, J shed 9 bases, and the junction held 6 bases outside the gene matches. CDR3: CASSGDRETPQHF. CDR3 in DNA: TGTGCCAGCAGTGGCGACAGGGAGACGCCCCAGCATTTT.

This clone has more than one count but fewer than ten. This chain uses TRBV13 with TRBJ2-3; 9 positions agree with TRBD1. This CDR3 has 13 residues. Trimming at V came to 5 bases and at J to 6 bases, leaving 3 bases not matched to a gene. The V gene's germline CDR1 is PRHDT and CDR2 FYEKMQ (reference sequence). The DNA for the CDR3 is TGTGCCAGCAGCCCACAGGGGGCCGATACGCAGTATTTT. It specifies CASSPQGADTQYF.

The gene calls are TRBV2 and TRBJ1-2; D gene unclear. The CDR3 runs 18 residues. CDR1 is SNHLY and CDR2 is FYNNEI in the germline V gene. V gave up 6 bases and J gave up 0 bases, with 23 bases separating them. This CDR3 is CASRLSGRPTDPNYGYTF. The DNA for the CDR3 is TGTGCCAGCAGGCTATCGGGTAGGCCAACCGACCCTAACTATGGCTACACCTTC.

V usage is TRBV13 and J usage is TRBJ2-3; tentative D call: TRBD1 (6 bases). Deletions cut 3 bases from V and 2 bases from J, with 12 bases between. This CDR3 comprises 15 residues. Germline V gene data show CDR1 as PRHDT and CDR2 as FYEKMQ (reference sequence). The CDR3 DNA reads TGTGCCAGCAGCTTTCGACAGGTCCCCACAGATACGCAGTATTTT. Translated: CASSFRQVPTDTQYF.

The chain carries TRBV7-2 and TRBJ1-2; D gene ambiguous. Germline assignment: CDR1 SGHTA and CDR2 FQGNSA. The CDR3 consists of 14 residues. Deletions cut 2 bases from V and 2 bases from J, with 9 bases between. The DNA of the CDR3 is TGTGCCAGCAGCTTATATAATATAAACTATGGCTACACCTTC. It encodes CASSLYNINYGYTF.

V and J are TRBV11-2 and TRBJ2-7, with 7 bases identical to TRBD2. V shed 11 bases, J shed 4 bases, and the junction held 8 bases outside the gene matches. The CDR3 has 12 residues. Germline assignment: CDR1 SGHAT and CDR2 FQNNGV. The CDR3 DNA follows: TGTGCCTCGCGCGGGAGTGGATACGAGCAGTACTTC. This gives the protein CASRGSGYEQYF.